This TCR beta chain was profiled in a study of blood T cell repertoires in COVID-19. Germline V gene sequence: CDR1 SGHDN, CDR2 FVKESK. Germline trimming cut 4 bases from V and 5 bases from J; bases unmatched to any gene: 8. The CDR3 is 15 amino acids. In the original workflow: Counts of nucleated cells, estimated from reference gene primer amplification, were obtained. Data came from immunoSEQ multiplex PCR; TCRdb stores just in-frame clones and leaves some out. Clone size and the V and J calls come from that table; the DNA yielded D and trimming. The table shows about 210,000 clones, with 86% occurring only once. Participants were placed into cohorts based on the clinical history they reported.

The receptor comes from a middle-aged woman in a cohort exposed to, infected with or recovered from COVID-19 (not recorded which). The chain combines TRBV14 with TRBJ2-5, with 9 bases lining up with TRBD1. The sequenced material came from PBMCs or T cells enriched from blood (not recorded which). CDR3 sequence: CASSRLTGGLETQYF. CDR3 nucleotides: TGTGCCAGCAGCCGGTTGACAGGGGGATTGGAGACCCAGTACTTC.